The clone carrying this TCR beta chain came up many times. These data belong to a study of human T cells and chemical hapten exposure. The time point denotes: healthy volunteer bleed at 2 weeks. Total RNA came from unfractionated whole blood. TCRdb itself ran the RACE reads through MiXCR, one entry per CDR3 protein. The sample has 45,000 or so distinct CDR3 sequences, 4.4% seen once. This TCR was sampled from a human donor in good health. Some clones in this sample may be carry-over from other donors' samples. The material sequenced was whole blood.

CDR3 bases: TGCGCCAGCAGCTTGGCCGAGCGTCTGGGCTATGGCTACACCTTC. Protein product: CASSLAERLGYGYTF. The rearrangement uses TRBV5-1 and TRBJ1-2, with D unclear. The CDR3 loop spans 15 amino acids. Per the germline V gene, CDR1 is SGHRS and CDR2 is YFSETQ. Trimming pared 0 bases from V and 4 bases from J, leaving 13 bases between.